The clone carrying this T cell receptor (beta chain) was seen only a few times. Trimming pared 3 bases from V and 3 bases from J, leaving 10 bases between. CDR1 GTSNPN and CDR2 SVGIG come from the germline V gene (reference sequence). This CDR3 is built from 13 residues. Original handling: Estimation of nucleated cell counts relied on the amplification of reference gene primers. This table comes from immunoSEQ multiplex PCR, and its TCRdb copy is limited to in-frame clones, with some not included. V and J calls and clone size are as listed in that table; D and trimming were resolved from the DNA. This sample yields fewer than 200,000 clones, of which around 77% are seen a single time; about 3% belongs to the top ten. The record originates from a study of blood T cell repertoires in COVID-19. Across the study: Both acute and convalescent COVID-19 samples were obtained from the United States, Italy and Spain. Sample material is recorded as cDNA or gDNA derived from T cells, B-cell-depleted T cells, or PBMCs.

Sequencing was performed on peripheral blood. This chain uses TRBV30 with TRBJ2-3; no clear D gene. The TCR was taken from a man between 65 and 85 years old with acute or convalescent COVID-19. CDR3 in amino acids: CAWSGAGTDTQYF. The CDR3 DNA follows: TGTGCCTGGAGCGGAGCTGGTACAGATACGCAGTATTTT.